This TCR beta chain stems from a study of blood T cells in healthy people across ages (dated by TCRdb to 2015 to 2017). In the study overall: In model experiments, template switching captured about one uniquely barcoded TCR beta cDNA molecule for every two T cells. Age-related changes in TCR beta repertoire diversity were measured in the study by deep sequencing normalized with unique cDNA molecular identifiers. Donors were grouped into four age groups: young (average about 15 years), middle-aged (about 38), aged (around 62) and long-lived (about 89). To avoid experimental bias, donors of different ages were distributed randomly across sequencing lanes. Two additional independent replicas of 1 million unique cDNA reads from the same blood draw were analyzed for two donors (one aged 18 to 30 and one aged 80 or older).

Overall study outcomes, separate from this receptor: Because profiling used bulk unsorted PBMCs, naive and antigen-experienced compartments could not be compared conclusively. Observed TCR beta diversity correlated strongly with the percentage of naive T cells measured by flow cytometry. Compared with the aged group, more naive CD4+ T cells, fewer expanded clones and increased TCR diversity were shown by the long-lived group, suggesting age selection. Because donor CMV infection status was unknown, age-related changes in expanded clonotypes were potentially confounded. As age increased, observed TCR beta diversity per million T cells dropped in a roughly linear way, and a significant reduction was already evident by age 40. Estimates of total diversity from one million sequenced T cells were regarded as lower bounds and underestimates.

CDR1 is given as MNHNS and CDR2 as SASEGT, both from the germline V gene. Reading from cysteine to phenylalanine, the CDR3 counts 15 amino acids. This entry keeps only the CDR3 DNA: 45 bases, framed from base 1. V is trimmed back by 6 bases and J by 5 bases, and the junction contains 8 bases that no gene match accounts for. The roughly 38 donors, aged 6 to 90 years, were systemically healthy Caucasian individuals from Russia. Around 10 milliliters of peripheral blood were collected from each donor into EDTA-treated Vacutainer tubes. Ficoll-Paque density-gradient centrifugation was used to isolate PBMCs, with at least 6 million obtained per sample. Total RNA, at least 5 micrograms per sample, was extracted from PBMCs with Trizol reagent. The percentages of naive CD45RAhigh/CD27high T cells were determined by flow cytometry on a PBMC aliquot from every donor. Worth noting for this clonotype: Which antigen it targets is not known. There are no base qualities to consult, and no much larger clone falls within one base.

Libraries were built with 5' RACE. Instrument used: Illumina HiSeq 2500. A second roughly 6 to 11 cycle PCR used a sample-barcoded 5' primer and a J-beta primer mix. Each TCR beta cDNA molecule received a unique molecular identifier from a template-switch 5' adaptor carrying 12 random nucleotides. Each sample yielded at least 3 million CDR3-containing paired-end reads. The Mint cDNA synthesis kit, primed by a TRBC-specific oligonucleotide, was used to synthesize first-strand cDNA from all RNA. Following uracil-DNA glycosylase treatment, all cDNA underwent a first 18-cycle PCR with the universal primers M1SS and BC2_uni_R. Per the original workflow: Each sample was normalized by randomly selecting 1 million high-quality reads, each carrying a distinct molecular identifier. Reads sharing molecular identifiers were discarded rather than binned into consensus sequences. MiTCR, set to a Q25 quality threshold and the strictest error-elimination algorithm, was used for CDR3 identification, clonotype clustering and error correction. A nonparametric unseen species model using Euler transformation provided a lower-bound estimate of total TCR beta diversity. TCRdb passed the public sequencing reads through fastp at Q25 and MiXCR, retaining productive beta sequences. When rows share a CDR3 protein, they turn into one entry using the most common DNA and genes. TCRdb's processing, not the study's, gives the V and J calls here. This sample holds 600,000 or so distinct CDR3 sequences; about 30% were observed only once. The biggest ten clones account for 15% to 19% of the sample.

The specimen sequenced was blood. This receptor was taken from a woman older than 75 in good health. The rearranged chain carries TRBV6-1 and TRBJ2-2, with TRBD1 identical over 8 junction bases. The sequenced DNA is TGTGCCAGCAGGCCTGCAGGGGGCGGAACCGGGGAGCTGTTTTTT. Its protein product is CASRPAGGGTGELFF.